Each of the 18 T cell receptor beta chains below was sequenced from the same sample in a study of blood T cell repertoires in COVID-19. Clones were read by immunoSEQ multiplex PCR, and TCRdb kept only the in-frame ones, dropping some. Of over 200,000 clones in the sample, 80% to 90% were seen once. Specimen: PBMCs or T cells enriched from blood (not recorded which). The receptors were sampled from a woman aged 25 to 45 who had been exposed to COVID-19.

The V and J genes are TRBV28 and TRBJ1-1; 7 bases match TRBD1. Germline loops: CDR1 MDHEN, CDR2 SYDVKM. The J segment lost 6 bases and the V segment lost 7 bases, leaving 11 bases of the junction unmatched. This CDR3 has 14 residues. The CDR3 DNA is TGTGCCAGCATCCCCGGCACAGGGGTGGCTGAAGCTTTCTTT. It specifies CASIPGTGVAEAFF.

CDR3 region: CATASQGAYEQYF. CDR3 sequence (DNA): TGTGCCACGGCGTCACAGGGGGCCTACGAGCAGTACTTC. V is TRBV27 and J is TRBJ2-7, with 8 nucleotides matching TRBD1. The junction had 7 bases not matched to a gene; V was cut back by 10 bases and J by 2 bases. The CDR3 runs 13 residues. Germline CDR1 MNHEY, CDR2 SMNVEV (reference sequence).

The chain links TRBV6-1 to TRBJ1-5; 7 nucleotides agree with TRBD1. CDR3 size: 15 residues. The ends lost 2 bases at V and 0 bases at J; junction bases unmatched: 1. CDR1 is MNHNS, CDR2 SASEGT, per germline. CDR3 DNA: TGTGCCAGCAGTGAAACAGGGGTTAGCAATCAGCCCCAGCATTTT. This encodes CASSETGVSNQPQHF.

V gene TRBV5-4 combines with J gene TRBJ2-5; 7 nucleotides align to TRBD2. Germline V gene lookup returns CDR1 SGHNT and CDR2 YYREEE (reference sequence). The V and J ends lost 3 bases and 0 bases, in that order; junction bases with no gene match: 2. The CDR3 is made up of 14 amino acids. As DNA, the CDR3 is TGTGCCAGCAGCTCCCTAGCGGACCAAGAGACCCAGTACTTC. It yields the protein CASSSLADQETQYF.

V gene TRBV5-1 combines with J gene TRBJ2-3; D may be TRBD2 (5 bases). CDR1 SGHRS and CDR2 YFSETQ come from the germline V gene. The CDR3 runs 14 residues. V shed 3 bases and J shed 0 bases, with 8 bases lying between them. The CDR3 coding sequence is TGCGCCAGCAGCTCACGGACTAGCACAGATACGCAGTATTTT. Amino acids: CASSSRTSTDTQYF.

The genes are TRBV6-1 and TRBJ1-2; no clear D. The CDR3 contains 13 residues. V was clipped by 1 base and J by 7 bases, with 10 bases between them. In germline, CDR1 is MNHNS, CDR2 SASEGT. For the CDR3, the DNA is TGTGCCAGCAGTGAAGTTCCAGGATTTGGCTACACCTTC. Encoded protein: CASSEVPGFGYTF.

The rearrangement uses TRBV5-4 and TRBJ2-2; TRBD2 agrees at 14 bases. CDR1 is SGHNT, CDR2 YYREEE, per germline (reference sequence). This CDR3 is built from 18 residues. Losses at the gene ends were 4 bases for V and 0 bases for J; bases not matched to a gene: 5. CDR3 in amino acids: CASSPGLAGVTNTGELFF. DNA for the CDR3: TGTGCCAGCAGCCCGGGACTAGCGGGAGTTACGAACACCGGGGAGCTGTTTTTT.

The chain carries TRBV9 and TRBJ1-1, with TRBD1 matching over 9 bases. CDR3 size: 14 residues. After removal of 3 bases from V and 5 bases from J, the junction contained 5 bases not matched to a gene. Looked up from germline, CDR1 is SGDLS and CDR2 is YYNGEE. Here the CDR3 DNA reads TGTGCCAGCAGCGCACTACAGGGGGCGACTGAAGCTTTCTTT. The encoded protein is CASSALQGATEAFF.

The V gene is TRBV30, the J gene TRBJ1-2; tentative D call: TRBD1 (6 bases). Germline CDR1 is GTSNPN and CDR2 is SVGIG (reference sequence). V lost 3 bases and J 1 base, leaving 12 bases between the germline ends. The CDR3 is made up of 14 amino acids. CDR3 nucleotide sequence: TGTGCCTGGAGCTTACGACAGGTTAACTATGGCTACACCTTC. Amino acid sequence: CAWSLRQVNYGYTF.

The chain uses TRBV6-5 and TRBJ2-7, with 10 positions matching TRBD2. The germline V gene encodes CDR1 MNHEY and CDR2 SVGAGI. This CDR3 has 14 amino acids. V lost 5 bases and J lost 4; bases outside the gene matches: 5. The CDR3 bases are TGTGCCAGCAGTAGGGGACTAGCGCTATACGAGCAGTACTTC. It codes for CASSRGLALYEQYF.

The chain recombines TRBV5-1 with TRBJ2-7, with 9 bases lining up with TRBD2. The J segment lost 6 bases and the V segment lost 0 bases, leaving 13 bases of the junction unmatched. There are 17 residues in the CDR3. CDR1 is SGHRS, CDR2 YFSETQ, per germline. The CDR3 nucleotides read TGCGCCAGCAGCTTGGGAGTGGGGGCGGGAGGGCCCATCGAGCAGTACTTC. It is translated as CASSLGVGAGGPIEQYF. Using reference TRBV5-1 and TRBJ2-7 for the parts outside the CDR3, the full variable domain is KAGVTQTPRYLIKTRGQQVTLSCSPISGHRSVSWYQQTPGQGLQFLFEYFSETQRNKGNFPGRFSGRQFSNSRSEMNVSTLELGDSALYLCASSLGVGAGGPIEQYFGPGTRLTVT.

This chain links TRBV19 with TRBJ2-7; 8 bases agree with TRBD2. This CDR3 has 16 residues. Germline lookup yields CDR1 LNHDA and CDR2 SQIVND (reference sequence). Germline trimming cut 3 bases from V and 1 base from J; bases unmatched to any gene: 8. CDR3: CASSITVVAGSYEQYF. Here the CDR3 DNA reads TGTGCCAGTAGTATTACCGTGGTAGCGGGATCCTACGAGCAGTACTTC.

The gene calls are TRBV5-4 and TRBJ1-1; D uncertain. Germline V gene sequence: CDR1 SGHNT, CDR2 YYREEE (reference sequence). This CDR3 spans 13 amino acids. Trimming shortened V by 1 base and J by 2 bases, and 6 bases separated the two germline ends. CDR3 nucleotides: TGTGCCAGCAGCTTGAACAGCAACACTGAAGCTTTCTTT. As protein: CASSLNSNTEAFF.

This clone was detected only once. The chain carries TRBV27 and TRBJ2-2; TRBD1 agrees at 8 bases. Germline V lookup: CDR1 MNHEY, CDR2 SMNVEV (reference sequence). After removal of 6 bases from V and 8 bases from J, the junction contained 14 bases not matched to a gene. The CDR3 is made up of 16 amino acids. The CDR3 loop reads CASRPLDRGKSGELFF. DNA for the CDR3: TGTGCCAGCAGACCCCTCGACAGGGGCAAATCAGGGGAGCTGTTTTTT.

The rearrangement uses TRBV28 and TRBJ2-2, with 7 bases aligning to TRBD1. The germline CDR1 and CDR2 sequences are MDHEN and SYDVKM. J was trimmed by 9 bases and V by 3 bases; bases with no gene match: 10. The CDR3 runs to 15 residues. The CDR3 reads CASSLGVGGGWELFF. CDR3 DNA sequence: TGTGCCAGCAGTTTGGGAGTAGGGGGCGGATGGGAGCTGTTTTTT.

The chain carries TRBV7-3 and TRBJ2-1; 7 bases match TRBD2. The CDR3 has 14 amino acids. CDR1 is SGHTA and CDR2 is FQGTGA in the germline V gene. J lost 6 bases, V lost 2 bases, and 4 bases had no gene match. The CDR3 reads CASSLSGGSNEQFF. The CDR3 DNA sequence: TGTGCCAGCAGCTTATCTGGCGGGAGCAATGAGCAGTTCTTC.

Only one count was recorded for this clone. The chain joins TRBV15 to TRBJ2-7; D not certain. V lost 5 bases and J 2 bases, leaving 16 bases between the germline ends. This CDR3 has 15 amino acids. Germline CDR1 and CDR2: LNHNV and YYDKDF (reference sequence). The CDR3 loop reads CATSPVPDITYEQYF. The CDR3, as DNA: TGTGCCACCAGCCCAGTCCCCGATATAACCTACGAGCAGTACTTC. Supplemented by reference TRBV15 and TRBJ2-7, the full variable domain reads DAMVIQNPRYQVTQFGKPVTLSCSQTLNHNVMYWYQQKSSQAPKLLFHYYDKDFNNEADTPDNFQSRRPNTSFCFLDIRSPGLGDTAMYLCATSPVPDITYEQYFGPGTRLTVT.

V is TRBV7-9 and J is TRBJ2-7, with a weak D call TRBD2 (6 bases). CDR1 and CDR2 from the germline V gene are SEHNR and FQNEAQ (reference sequence). Deletions cut 3 bases from V and 0 bases from J, with 6 bases between. CDR3 length: 13 amino acids. In DNA form, the CDR3 reads TGTGCCAGCAGCTTTAGCGGCTCCTACGAGCAGTACTTC. Translation: CASSFSGSYEQYF.